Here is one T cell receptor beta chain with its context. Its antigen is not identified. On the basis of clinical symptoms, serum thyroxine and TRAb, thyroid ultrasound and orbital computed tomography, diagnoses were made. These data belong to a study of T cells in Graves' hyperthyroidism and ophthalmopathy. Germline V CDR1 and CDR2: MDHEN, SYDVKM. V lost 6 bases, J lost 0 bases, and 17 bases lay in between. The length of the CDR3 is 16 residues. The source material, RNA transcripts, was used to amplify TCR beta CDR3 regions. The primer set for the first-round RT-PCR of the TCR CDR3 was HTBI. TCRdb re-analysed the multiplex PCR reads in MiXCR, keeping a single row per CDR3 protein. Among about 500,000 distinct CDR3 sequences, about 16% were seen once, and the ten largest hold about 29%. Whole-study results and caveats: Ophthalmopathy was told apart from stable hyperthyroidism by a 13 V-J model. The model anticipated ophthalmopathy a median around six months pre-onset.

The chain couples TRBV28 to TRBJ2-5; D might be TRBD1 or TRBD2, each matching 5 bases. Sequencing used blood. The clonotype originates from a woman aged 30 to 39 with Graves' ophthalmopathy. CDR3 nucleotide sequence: TGTGCCAGCAGCACTTCGGGGAAAGGGGACCAAGAGACCCAGTACTTC. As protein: CASSTSGKGDQETQYF.